This T cell receptor beta chain originates from a study of OX40 agonist ivuxolimab in advanced cancers. Study-wide results and limits: At doses 0.1 to 3.0 mg/kg, CD4+ and CD8+ clones expanded. The investigators did not determine what antigen specificity the expanded peripheral T cells had.

Comments on this clone: Antigen specificity is unknown.

Sequencing was performed with immunoSEQ multiplex PCR; in TCRdb, only in-frame clones are kept and a portion is missing. The data show roughly 99,000 clones, 85% to 95% seen once. Unmatched junction bases numbered 9, after V lost 5 bases and J lost 4 bases. The CDR3 is 15 amino acids. Germline V gives CDR1 SGHTA, CDR2 FQGTGA. This rearrangement joins TRBV7-3 to TRBJ2-3; 7 nucleotides line up with TRBD2. The origin of this receptor is an adult with an advanced solid tumor such as melanoma, head and neck, liver or kidney cancer. The input for sequencing was CD4+ or CD8+ T cells sorted from blood, taken in a trial of the OX40 agonist ivuxolimab. CDR3 nucleotide sequence: TGTGCCAGCAGCCCGAGCCGGGGGGTTGCAGATACGCAGTATTTT. Translating gives CASSPSRGVADTQYF.